These 4 T cell receptor beta chains originate from one sample sequenced in a study of T cells in Graves' hyperthyroidism and ophthalmopathy. TCR beta CDR3 regions were amplified from RNA. TCR CDR3 underwent first-round RT-PCR with the HTBI primer set. In TCRdb, the multiplex PCR reads were re-called with MiXCR into one record per CDR3 protein. The sample includes around 300,000 distinct CDR3 sequences, roughly an eighth seen only once; the top ten take about 37%. Sequenced input: blood. The source of these receptors is a woman in her thirties or forties with Graves' ophthalmopathy.

For the CDR3, the DNA is TGTGCCAGCCCACCCGTGGATGTCGAGGGGAACTATGGCTACACCTTC. It translates to CASPPVDVEGNYGYTF. This rearrangement joins TRBV19 to TRBJ1-2; maybe TRBD1 (5 bases). From germline, CDR1 is LNHDA and CDR2 SQIVND (reference sequence). The CDR3 is 16 amino acids. V shed 9 bases and J shed 2 bases, with 22 bases lying between them.

This clonotype was seen ten or more times. The CDR3 DNA is TGTGCCAGCAGCCCATCGGGACAGGTTTTGAACACTGAAGCTTTCTTT. Residues: CASSPSGQVLNTEAFF. V gene TRBV7-9 combines with J gene TRBJ1-1; 8 bases align to TRBD1. Germline CDR1 is SEHNR and CDR2 is FQNEAQ (reference sequence). The trim removed 5 bases at V and 0 bases at J, leaving 8 bases unmatched. The CDR3 covers 16 residues.

The chain carries TRBV3-1 and TRBJ2-7; unclear D gene. The ends were cut back, 4 bases at V and 0 bases at J, with 13 bases in the middle. CDR1 LGHDT and CDR2 YNNKEL come from the germline V gene (reference sequence). The CDR3 covers 15 residues. CDR3 nucleotides: TGTGCCAGCAGCCTTTGGACGGCGAGCTCCTACGAGCAGTACTTC. Translating it yields CASSLWTASSYEQYF.

This clonotype has at least ten counts. V is TRBV7-8 and J is TRBJ1-1; TRBD1 aligns across 7 bases. The CDR3 has 16 amino acids. Unmatched junction bases numbered 9, after V lost 5 bases and J lost 0 bases. CDR1 and CDR2 (germline): SGHVS, FQNEAQ. The CDR3 is CASSPDRVGLNTEAFF. The CDR3 DNA reads as TGTGCCAGCAGCCCCGACAGGGTTGGCCTGAACACTGAAGCTTTCTTT.